The next 30 T cell receptor beta chains were all read from a single sample in a study of shared clonotypes between healthy human individuals. Repertoires were generated with immunoSEQ multiplex PCR, while TCRdb's copy carries only in-frame clones and drops some. The data show about 1.9 million clones, 90% to 95% seen once. Selected positively for CCR7 and CD45RO-negative, naive CD8 cells excluded terminally differentiated effector memory CD45RA+ cells. Source material: naive CD8+ T cells from PBMCs. These TCRs come from a man between 18 and 35 years old in good health. Some clones in this sample may be carry-over from other donors' samples.

This chain uses TRBV7-9 with TRBJ2-3, with D perhaps TRBD1 (5 bases). This CDR3 has 14 residues. Germline CDR1 SEHNR, CDR2 FQNEAQ (reference sequence). The V and J ends lost 8 bases and 1 base respectively, with 13 bases between them. This CDR3 is CASAWTRGTDTQYF. The CDR3 coding sequence is TGTGCCAGCGCGTGGACAAGGGGCACAGATACGCAGTATTTT.

The genes are TRBV19 and TRBJ2-7; D is possibly TRBD1 or TRBD2 (7 bases each). From germline, CDR1 is LNHDA and CDR2 SQIVND (reference sequence). With 5 bases removed from V and 2 bases from J, the gap between germline ends came to 13 bases. The CDR3 has 14 amino acids. This CDR3 reads CASSERDRAYEQYF. The CDR3 DNA reads TGTGCCAGTAGTGAGCGGGACAGAGCCTACGAGCAGTACTTC.

This sequence joins TRBV2 and TRBJ1-1; the D gene is possibly TRBD1 (6 bases). Germline loops: CDR1 SNHLY, CDR2 FYNNEI. The CDR3 has 14 residues. The V and J ends lost 4 bases and 1 base respectively, with 10 bases between them. The CDR3 DNA is TGTGCCAGCAGTGCTACAGGGAGGAACACTGAAGCTTTCTTT. It is translated as CASSATGRNTEAFF.

This chain links TRBV10-3 with TRBJ2-7; 7 bases agree with TRBD1. The CDR3 totals 14 residues. Germline CDR1 reads ENHRY; CDR2 reads SYGVKD. Unmatched junction bases numbered 12, after V lost 10 bases and J lost 3 bases. The CDR3 spells CATTGAGSSYEQYF. The DNA for the CDR3 is TGTGCCACCACAGGGGCCGGCAGCAGCTACGAGCAGTACTTC.

This sequence joins TRBV7-9 and TRBJ2-1; 7 nucleotides line up with TRBD2. V lost 2 bases to trimming and J lost 10 bases; unmatched junction nucleotides: 8. CDR3 length: 14 amino acids. The V gene's germline CDR1 is SEHNR and CDR2 FQNEAQ (reference sequence). The CDR3, as DNA: TGTGCCAGCAGCTTAACGGGGGGTAGCCACGAGCAGTTCTTC. Its translation is CASSLTGGSHEQFF.

V and J are TRBV10-3 and TRBJ1-1; tentative D call: TRBD1 (5 bases). V lost 6 bases, J lost 3 bases, and 14 bases lay in between. The CDR3 contains 14 residues. The V gene's germline CDR1 is ENHRY and CDR2 SYGVKD. In nucleotides, the CDR3 is TGTGCCATCAGGCGGGGGACCGTGGACACTGAAGCTTTCTTT. Its translation is CAIRRGTVDTEAFF.

The chain has TRBV27 and TRBJ1-5; no definite D call. With 6 bases removed from V and 0 bases from J, the gap between germline ends came to 12 bases. Germline V lookup: CDR1 MNHEY, CDR2 SMNVEV (reference sequence). This CDR3 spans 15 amino acids. The CDR3 DNA follows: TGTGCCAGCAGGCCCAGTACTTATAGCAATCAGCCCCAGCATTTT. This encodes CASRPSTYSNQPQHF.

This chain joins TRBV7-2 and TRBJ1-6; D is perhaps TRBD1 (5 bases). The germline V gene has CDR1 SGHTA and CDR2 FQGNSA. This CDR3 has 14 amino acids. The V end lost 1 base, the J end lost 11 bases, and 12 bases lay between the germline ends. CDR3 in amino acids: CASSLVPGRAPLHF. The CDR3 DNA is TGTGCCAGCAGCTTAGTACCAGGGAGGGCACCCCTCCACTTT.

V gene TRBV15 combines with J gene TRBJ2-1; 9 nucleotides line up with TRBD2. The V gene end was trimmed by 0 bases and the J gene end by 5 bases; junction bases not matched to a gene: 5. The CDR3 is 16 residues long. Germline CDR1 reads LNHNV; CDR2 reads YYDKDF (reference sequence). In nucleotides, the CDR3 is TGTGCCACCAGCAGAGATCGGGCGGGAGGGGACAATGAGCAGTTCTTC. Its protein product is CATSRDRAGGDNEQFF. Variable domain in full (rest from reference TRBV15 and TRBJ2-1): DAMVIQNPRYQVTQFGKPVTLSCSQTLNHNVMYWYQQKSSQAPKLLFHYYDKDFNNEADTPDNFQSRRPNTSFCFLDIRSPGLGDTAMYLCATSRDRAGGDNEQFFGPGTRLTVL.

The V gene is TRBV7-9, the J gene TRBJ2-5; D remains unclear. There are 12 residues in the CDR3. In germline, CDR1 is SEHNR, CDR2 FQNEAQ (reference sequence). V gave up 5 bases and J gave up 11 bases, with 15 bases separating them. CDR3 sequence: CASSRDAEEQYF. Here the CDR3 DNA reads TGTGCCAGCAGCCGAGACGCGGAAGAGCAGTACTTC. The full variable domain, its missing parts supplied by reference TRBV7-9 and TRBJ2-5, is DTGVSQNPRHKITKRGQNVTFRCDPISEHNRLYWYRQTLGQGPEFLTYFQNEAQLEKSRLLSDRFSAERPKGSFSTLEIQRTEQGDSAMYLCASSRDAEEQYFGPGTRLLVL.

The table lists this clone with a count of one. The chain has TRBV11-1 and TRBJ2-7; possible D gene TRBD2, 6 bases. Deletions cut 5 bases from V and 4 bases from J, with 12 bases between. There are 13 residues in the CDR3. The germline gives CDR1 SGHAT, CDR2 FQDESV (reference sequence). The CDR3 sequence is CASSLLEGYEQYF. The CDR3 nucleotides are TGTGCCAGCAGCCTACTGGAGGGTTACGAGCAGTACTTC. Full variable domain (rest looked up from reference TRBV11-1 and TRBJ2-7): EAEVAQSPRYKITEKSQAVAFWCDPISGHATLYWYRQILGQGPELLVQFQDESVVDDSQLPKDRFSAERLKGVDSTLKIQPAELGDSAMYLCASSLLEGYEQYFGPGTRLTVT.

V gene TRBV28 combines with J gene TRBJ1-1; D is unclear. Germline V lookup: CDR1 MDHEN, CDR2 SYDVKM. V was cut by 4 bases and J by 0 bases, with 15 bases left in between. The CDR3 consists of 16 residues. This CDR3 reads CASSSPWVDLNTEAFF. In DNA form, the CDR3 reads TGTGCCAGCAGTTCCCCTTGGGTGGACTTGAACACTGAAGCTTTCTTT.

The rearrangement uses TRBV6-1 and TRBJ1-1, with D possibly being TRBD1 (5 bases). The CDR3 covers 16 residues. Trimming took off 6 bases at V and 1 base at J, with 18 bases between the two ends. Germline CDR1 and CDR2: MNHNS and SASEGT. The CDR3 region has the DNA TGTGCCAGCAGGGAAATTAGCAGGGTATCGAACACTGAAGCTTTCTTT. It is translated as CASREISRVSNTEAFF.

The chain employs TRBV15 and TRBJ2-3, with TRBD1 matching over 8 bases. Germline lookup yields CDR1 LNHNV and CDR2 YYDKDF (reference sequence). The CDR3 spans 16 residues. V was pared by 7 bases and J by 4 bases, with 13 bases of the junction left unmatched. Here the CDR3 DNA reads TGTGCCACCACCCCCCGAAGGACAGGGTACCCAGATACGCAGTATTTT. Its translation is CATTPRRTGYPDTQYF.

V and J are TRBV28 and TRBJ2-1; 9 bases are a match to TRBD2. Trimming at V came to 6 bases and at J to 1 base, leaving 10 bases not matched to a gene. This CDR3 comprises 17 residues. The V gene's germline CDR1 is MDHEN and CDR2 SYDVKM. DNA for the CDR3: TGTGCCAGCAGCCCCACCAGACTAGCGGATTCCTACAATGAGCAGTTCTTC. This codes for CASSPTRLADSYNEQFF.

The chain carries TRBV30 and TRBJ2-7; D not certain. CDR3 size: 12 residues. V shed 0 bases and J shed 5 bases, with 8 bases lying between them. CDR1 and CDR2 from the germline V gene are GTSNPN and SVGIG (reference sequence). CDR3 in amino acids: CAWSVVGDEQYF. In DNA form, the CDR3 reads TGTGCCTGGAGTGTAGTGGGTGACGAGCAGTACTTC.

CDR3 sequence reads: CASRGVWQITGELFF. The CDR3 nucleotides are TGTGCCAGCAGGGGGGTTTGGCAGATCACCGGGGAGCTGTTTTTT. The chain recombines TRBV27 with TRBJ2-2, with D possibly being TRBD1 or TRBD2 (5 bases each). This CDR3 is built from 15 residues. The V gene's germline CDR1 is MNHEY and CDR2 SMNVEV (reference sequence). Between the trimmed V and J ends, which lost 6 bases and 4 bases, there was a span of 15 bases.

The chain employs TRBV7-9 and TRBJ1-1, with TRBD1 as a possible D gene (5 bases). Germline CDR1 reads SEHNR; CDR2 reads FQNEAQ (reference sequence). Trimming left V 1 base short and J 0 bases short, with 15 bases between. The CDR3 has 17 amino acids. The CDR3 protein is CASSLVNRLRMNTEAFF. The DNA of the CDR3 is TGTGCCAGCAGCTTAGTGAACAGGCTGAGAATGAACACTGAAGCTTTCTTT.

This chain uses TRBV10-3 with TRBJ2-7; the match to TRBD1 covers 7 bases. J lost 3 bases, V lost 11 bases, and 10 bases had no gene match. The CDR3 is 13 residues long. Germline V gene lookup returns CDR1 ENHRY and CDR2 SYGVKD. CDR3 protein: CALRDSLFYEQYF. The CDR3 region has the DNA TGTGCCCTCCGGGACAGTCTCTTCTACGAGCAGTACTTC.

V usage is TRBV5-6 and J usage is TRBJ2-3; D not certain. This CDR3 spans 11 amino acids. In germline, CDR1 is SGHDT, CDR2 YYEEEE. The V end lost 1 base, the J end lost 8 bases, and 5 bases lay between the germline ends. The CDR3 DNA reads as TGTGCCAGCAGCTTGACGAGTACGCAGTATTTT. Protein sequence: CASSLTSTQYF.

The chain joins TRBV7-8 to TRBJ1-5; D is unclear. The V end lost 5 bases, the J end lost 4 bases, and 18 bases lay between the germline ends. Germline values: CDR1 SGHVS, CDR2 FQNEAQ. This CDR3 comprises 16 residues. The CDR3 sequence is CASSAGMGEINQPQHF. CDR3 in DNA: TGTGCCAGCAGCGCGGGGATGGGAGAAATTAATCAGCCCCAGCATTTT.

The rearrangement uses TRBV5-6 and TRBJ2-1, with 14 bases that match TRBD2. Per germline, CDR1 SGHDT and CDR2 YYEEEE. Germline trimming cut 7 bases from V and 7 bases from J; bases unmatched to any gene: 19. The CDR3 runs to 19 residues. The CDR3 region has the DNA TGTGCCAGCTCCACAAGGGGACTAGCGGGAGAGGGAAGGGGGAATGAGCAGTTCTTC. Translating gives CASSTRGLAGEGRGNEQFF.

In regard to this clone: At the DNA level, this CDR3 is encoded by other sequences in the same sample as well. This chain's CDR3 is CASSPGTGVEKLFF. The CDR3 DNA is TGTGCCAGTAGCCCCGGGACAGGGGTTGAAAAACTGTTTTTT. This rearrangement joins TRBV19 to TRBJ1-4; the match to TRBD1 covers 10 bases. The CDR3 has 14 amino acids. Germline V gene sequence: CDR1 LNHDA, CDR2 SQIVND (reference sequence). Losses at the gene ends were 6 bases for V and 7 bases for J; bases not matched to a gene: 5. Together with reference TRBV19 and TRBJ1-4, the CDR3 gives the full variable domain: DGGITQSPKYLFRKEGQNVTLSCEQNLNHDAMYWYRQDPGQGLRLIYYSQIVNDFQKGDIAEGYSVSREKKESFPLTVTSAQKNPTAFYLCASSPGTGVEKLFFGSGTQLSVL.

V gene TRBV27 combines with J gene TRBJ2-1; no firm D call. This CDR3 region has 16 residues. Trimming removed 2 bases at V and 4 bases at J, with 15 bases between. Germline V gene lookup returns CDR1 MNHEY and CDR2 SMNVEV (reference sequence). DNA for the CDR3: TGTGCCAGCAGTTTAGTGGTGTACGGGTCTTACAATGAGCAGTTCTTC. Protein sequence: CASSLVVYGSYNEQFF.

The genes are TRBV5-1 and TRBJ2-7; tentative D call: TRBD1 (6 bases). The CDR3 totals 16 residues. Germline lookup yields CDR1 SGHRS and CDR2 YFSETQ. Between the trimmed V and J ends, which lost 0 bases and 3 bases, there was a span of 16 bases. The CDR3 DNA sequence: TGCGCCAGCAGCTTGGCAACGGTGGACAGAGACTACGAGCAGTACTTC. Translated, it gives CASSLATVDRDYEQYF.

With regard to this clone: This same CDR3 is encoded by further DNA sequences in the sample. This rearrangement joins TRBV27 to TRBJ1-2, with 7 positions matching TRBD1. CDR3 length: 11 amino acids. V shed 8 bases, J shed 5 bases, and the junction held 2 bases outside the gene matches. Germline V gives CDR1 MNHEY, CDR2 SMNVEV (reference sequence). CDR3 region: CASSQGYGYTF. CDR3 DNA sequence: TGTGCCAGCTCACAGGGGTATGGCTACACCTTC.

The V and J genes are TRBV7-2 and TRBJ2-3, with 12 bases identical to TRBD2. From germline, CDR1 is SGHTA and CDR2 FQGNSA. This CDR3 is 17 amino acids long. V dropped 2 bases and J dropped 6; count of bases not matched to a gene: 9. CDR3 sequence (DNA): TGTGCCAGCAGCTTAAGGCTAGCGGGAGGGCCAAAGGATACGCAGTATTTT. It translates to CASSLRLAGGPKDTQYF.

The chain recombines TRBV6-5 with TRBJ1-1; D gene ambiguous. Germline V gene data show CDR1 as MNHEY and CDR2 as SVGAGI. This CDR3 comprises 13 residues. V shed 4 bases and J shed 4 bases, with 10 bases lying between them. The CDR3 loop reads CASSSPRGTEAFF. CDR3 coding DNA: TGTGCCAGCAGTTCCCCACGGGGCACTGAAGCTTTCTTT.

This chain connects TRBV29-1 to TRBJ1-1; D is undetermined. The V gene's germline CDR1 is SQVTM and CDR2 ANQGSEA. V was cut by 7 bases and J by 0 bases, with 9 bases left in between. CDR3 size: 12 residues. The CDR3 bases are TGCAGCGCCCGGGAAGTGAACACTGAAGCTTTCTTT. Its translation: CSAREVNTEAFF.

The chain is built from TRBV7-9 and TRBJ2-1; D is undetermined. The V gene lost 5 bases and the J gene lost 6 bases, with 17 bases spanning the gap. The CDR3 spans 15 residues. The V gene's germline CDR1 is SEHNR and CDR2 FQNEAQ (reference sequence). The CDR3 nucleotides are TGTGCCAGCAGCCCTCGAGTGGCAGGTTTCAATGAGCAGTTCTTC. This encodes CASSPRVAGFNEQFF.